This paragraph covers one TCR beta chain sequence. The antigen remains unidentified. PCR employed 60 Vbeta and 13 Jbeta primers. Libraries were prepared by immunoSEQ multiplex PCR; TCRdb keeps only in-frame clonotypes and omits some of them. The data show 150,000 to 200,000 clones, 55% to 65% seen once. These data originate in a study of cytomegalovirus exposure and HLA in healthy donors. Study-wide results and caveats: In the analysis, some V segments, TRBV6-2 and TRBV6-3 included, were excluded as indistinguishable. A later analysis found common viral pathogens apparently linked to several of the most significant clusters. The HLA-A and HLA-B alleles of most subjects were reportedly predicted accurately from TCR beta sequences.

The CDR3 length is 14 residues. Trimming pared 5 bases from V and 5 bases from J, leaving 15 bases between. The V gene's germline CDR1 is SGHTA and CDR2 FQGNSA. Sequenced: PBMCs. The rearrangement uses TRBV7-2 and TRBJ2-5, with D unresolved. This receptor was taken from a man in his forties or fifties in good health and CMV-seronegative. The CDR3 loop reads CASSPRGGWETQYF. As DNA, the CDR3 is TGTGCCAGCAGCCCTAGAGGTGGGTGGGAGACCCAGTACTTC.